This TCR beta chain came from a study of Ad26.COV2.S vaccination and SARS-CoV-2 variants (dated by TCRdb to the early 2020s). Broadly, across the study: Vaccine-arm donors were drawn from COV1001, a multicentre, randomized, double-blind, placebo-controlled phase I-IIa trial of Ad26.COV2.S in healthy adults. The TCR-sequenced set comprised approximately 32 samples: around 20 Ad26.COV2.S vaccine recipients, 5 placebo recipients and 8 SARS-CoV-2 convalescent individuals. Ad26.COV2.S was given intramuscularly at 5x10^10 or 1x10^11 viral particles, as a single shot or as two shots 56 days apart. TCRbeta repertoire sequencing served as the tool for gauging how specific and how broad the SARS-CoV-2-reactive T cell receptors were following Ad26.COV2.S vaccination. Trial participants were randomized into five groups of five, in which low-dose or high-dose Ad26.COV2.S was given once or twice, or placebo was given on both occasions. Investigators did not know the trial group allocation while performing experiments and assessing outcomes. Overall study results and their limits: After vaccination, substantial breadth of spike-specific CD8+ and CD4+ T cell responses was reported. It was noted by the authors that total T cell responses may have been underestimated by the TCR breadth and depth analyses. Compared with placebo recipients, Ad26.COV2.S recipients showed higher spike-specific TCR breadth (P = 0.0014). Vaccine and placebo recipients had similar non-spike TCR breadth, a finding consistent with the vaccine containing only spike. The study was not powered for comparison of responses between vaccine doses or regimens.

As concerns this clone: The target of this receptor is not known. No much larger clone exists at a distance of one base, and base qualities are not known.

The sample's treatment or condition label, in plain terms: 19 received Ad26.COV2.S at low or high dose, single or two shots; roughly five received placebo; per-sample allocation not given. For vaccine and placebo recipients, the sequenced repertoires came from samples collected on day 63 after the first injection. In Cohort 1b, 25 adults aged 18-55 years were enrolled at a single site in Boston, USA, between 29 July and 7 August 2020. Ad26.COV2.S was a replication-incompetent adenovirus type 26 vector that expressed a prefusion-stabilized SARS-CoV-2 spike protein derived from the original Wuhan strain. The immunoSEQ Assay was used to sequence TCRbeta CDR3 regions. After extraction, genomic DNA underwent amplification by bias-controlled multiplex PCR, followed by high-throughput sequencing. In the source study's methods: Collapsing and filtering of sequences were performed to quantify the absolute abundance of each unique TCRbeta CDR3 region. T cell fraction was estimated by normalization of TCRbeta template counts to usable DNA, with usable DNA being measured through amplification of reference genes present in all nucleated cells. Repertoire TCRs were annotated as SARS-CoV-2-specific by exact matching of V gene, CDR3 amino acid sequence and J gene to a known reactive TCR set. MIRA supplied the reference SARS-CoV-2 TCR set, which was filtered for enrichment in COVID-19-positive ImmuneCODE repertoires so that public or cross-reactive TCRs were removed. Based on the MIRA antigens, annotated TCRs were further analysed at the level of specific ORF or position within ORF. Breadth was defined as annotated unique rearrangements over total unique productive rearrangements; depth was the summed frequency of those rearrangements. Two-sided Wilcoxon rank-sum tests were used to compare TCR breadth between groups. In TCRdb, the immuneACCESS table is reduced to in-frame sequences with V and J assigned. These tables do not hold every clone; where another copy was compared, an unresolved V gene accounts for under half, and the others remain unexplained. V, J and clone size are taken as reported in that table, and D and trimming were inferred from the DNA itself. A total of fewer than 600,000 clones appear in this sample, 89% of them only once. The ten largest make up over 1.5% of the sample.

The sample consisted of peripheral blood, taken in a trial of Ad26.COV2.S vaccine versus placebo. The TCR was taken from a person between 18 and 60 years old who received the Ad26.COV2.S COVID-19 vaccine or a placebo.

CDR3 region: CASSSYNSPLHF. In nucleotide form, the sequence is TGTGCCAGCAGCTCCTATAATTCACCCCTCCACTTT. The chain was built from TRBV3-1 (or the pseudogene TRBV3-2) and TRBJ1-6; no confident D gene assignment can be made. From the cysteine up to the phenylalanine, the CDR3 has a length of 12 residues. The CDR3 DNA has 36 bases and is translated from base 1. Deletion took 5 bases off V and 1 base off J, with a span of 0 bases between the germline ends. Per the germline V gene (reference sequence), LGHDT is the CDR1 and YNNKEL is the CDR2.